Each of the 7 T cell receptor beta chains below was sequenced from the same sample in a study of identical twins. In TCRdb, the 5' RACE reads were re-called with MiXCR into one record per CDR3 protein. The table lists hundreds of thousands of distinct CDR3 sequences, 15% to 20% of them singletons. This sample was shared with a second study, whose subject was T cells expressing NK-cell markers.

What was sequenced was PBMCs. The origin of the receptors is a woman younger than 30 in good health.

This clonotype was seen only a few times. V is TRBV7-9 and J is TRBJ2-7; no clear D. CDR1 and CDR2 from the germline V gene are SEHNR and FQNEAQ (reference sequence). Trimming took off 1 base at V and 0 bases at J, with 10 bases between the two ends. CDR3 length equals 15 residues. The CDR3 region is CASSLERPSSYEQYF. The CDR3, as DNA: TGTGCCAGCAGCTTAGAGCGCCCTAGCTCCTACGAGCAGTACTTC.

The gene calls are TRBV7-9 and TRBJ2-1; no definite D call. The CDR3 spans 11 residues. CDR1 SEHNR and CDR2 FQNEAQ come from the germline V gene (reference sequence). The V end was cut by 2 bases, the J end by 15 bases, with 11 bases between. CDR3 region: CASSLTASRFF. In DNA form, the CDR3 reads TGTGCCAGCAGCTTAACCGCGAGCAGGTTCTTC. The entire variable domain, with the rest obtained from reference TRBV7-9 and TRBJ2-1, is as follows: DTGVSQNPRHKITKRGQNVTFRCDPISEHNRLYWYRQTLGQGPEFLTYFQNEAQLEKSRLLSDRFSAERPKGSFSTLEIQRTEQGDSAMYLCASSLTASRFFGPGTRLTVL.

This clonotype was observed a few times. The chain has TRBV11-2 and TRBJ2-1, with a possible D match to TRBD1 (5 bases). The CDR3 loop spans 14 amino acids. Germline CDR1 reads SGHAT; CDR2 reads FQNNGV. Trimming cost V 6 bases and J 3 bases, with 12 bases left between them. This CDR3 reads CASSLSGIYNEQFF. CDR3 DNA sequence: TGTGCCAGCAGTCTATCAGGGATCTACAATGAGCAGTTCTTC.

This clonotype has more than one count but fewer than ten. The chain is built from TRBV9 and TRBJ2-7; tentative D call: TRBD1 (7 bases). Trimming cost V 0 bases and J 4 bases, with 11 bases left between them. Per germline, CDR1 SGDLS and CDR2 YYNGEE. The CDR3 is 14 amino acids. The CDR3 DNA follows: TGTGCCAGCAGCGTAGATCAGGGGGGATACGAGCAGTACTTC. Its protein product is CASSVDQGGYEQYF.

This clonotype occurred a few times. V is TRBV5-6 and J is TRBJ2-2; perhaps TRBD2 as D (5 bases). The CDR3 consists of 16 residues. V was clipped by 0 bases and J by 2 bases, with 11 bases between them. Germline V gene lookup returns CDR1 SGHDT and CDR2 YYEEEE. The CDR3 DNA sequence: TGTGCCAGCAGCTTGGCCGCGGGTTCTAACACCGGGGAGCTGTTTTTT. The encoded protein is CASSLAAGSNTGELFF.

This rearrangement joins TRBV20-1 to TRBJ1-5, with D uncertain. V was shortened by 7 bases and J by 3 bases, with 13 bases between the two germline ends. The CDR3 runs 13 residues. CDR1 is DFQATT, CDR2 SNEGSKA, per germline (reference sequence). The CDR3 coding sequence is TGCAGTGTCGGCGGGGTTCCCAATCAGCCCCAGCATTTT. This codes for CSVGGVPNQPQHF.

This clonotype was seen a handful of times. V and J are TRBV11-2 and TRBJ2-1; 13 bases are a match to TRBD2. J lost 8 bases, V lost 6 bases, and 7 bases had no gene match. CDR1 is SGHAT, CDR2 FQNNGV, per germline. The CDR3 length is 15 residues. CDR3 sequence (DNA): TGTGCCAGCAGGCGGACTAGCGGGAGAAGGCATGAGCAGTTCTTC. This encodes CASRRTSGRRHEQFF.